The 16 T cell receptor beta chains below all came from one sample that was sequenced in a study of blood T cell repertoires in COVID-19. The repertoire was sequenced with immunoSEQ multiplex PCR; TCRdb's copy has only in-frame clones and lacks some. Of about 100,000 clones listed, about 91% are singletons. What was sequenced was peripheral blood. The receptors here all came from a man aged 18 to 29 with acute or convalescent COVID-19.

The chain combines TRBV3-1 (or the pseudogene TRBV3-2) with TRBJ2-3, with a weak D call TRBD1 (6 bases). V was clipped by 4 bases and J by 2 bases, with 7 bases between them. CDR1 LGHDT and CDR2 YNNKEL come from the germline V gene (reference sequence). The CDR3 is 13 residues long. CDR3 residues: CASSRGLTDTQYF. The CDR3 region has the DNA TGTGCCAGCAGCCGGGGGCTCACAGATACGCAGTATTTT.

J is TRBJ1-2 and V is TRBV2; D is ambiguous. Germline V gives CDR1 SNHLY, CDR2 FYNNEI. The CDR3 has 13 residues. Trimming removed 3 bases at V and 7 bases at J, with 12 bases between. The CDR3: CASSEVGSLGYTF. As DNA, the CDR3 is TGTGCCAGCAGTGAGGTCGGTTCTCTTGGCTACACCTTC. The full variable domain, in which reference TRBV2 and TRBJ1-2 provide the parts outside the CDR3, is EPEVTQTPSHQVTQMGQEVILRCVPISNHLYFYWYRQILGQKVEFLVSFYNNEISEKSEIFDDQFSVERPDGSNFTLKIRSTKLEDSAMYFCASSEVGSLGYTFGSGTRLTVV.

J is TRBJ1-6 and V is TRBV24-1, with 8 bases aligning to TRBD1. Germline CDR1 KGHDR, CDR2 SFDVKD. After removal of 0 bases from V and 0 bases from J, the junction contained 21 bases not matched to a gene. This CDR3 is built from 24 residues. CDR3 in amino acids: CATSDLQFSRDRGSTSSYNSPLHF. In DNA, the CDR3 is TGTGCCACCAGTGATTTGCAGTTTTCCCGAGACAGGGGCTCAACGAGCTCCTATAATTCACCCCTCCACTTT.

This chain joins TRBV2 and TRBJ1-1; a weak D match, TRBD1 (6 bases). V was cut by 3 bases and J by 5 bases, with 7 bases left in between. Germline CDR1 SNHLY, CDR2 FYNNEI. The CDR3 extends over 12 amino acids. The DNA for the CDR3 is TGTGCCAGCAGTGAGCAGGGGACTGAAGCTTTCTTT. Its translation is CASSEQGTEAFF.

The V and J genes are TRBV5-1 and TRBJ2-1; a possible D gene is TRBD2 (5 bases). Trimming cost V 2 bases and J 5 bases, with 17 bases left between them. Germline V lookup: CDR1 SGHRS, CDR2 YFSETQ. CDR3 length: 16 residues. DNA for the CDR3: TGCGCCAGCAGCTTAACTTCGGGATTCTATAACAATGAGCAGTTCTTC. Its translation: CASSLTSGFYNNEQFF.

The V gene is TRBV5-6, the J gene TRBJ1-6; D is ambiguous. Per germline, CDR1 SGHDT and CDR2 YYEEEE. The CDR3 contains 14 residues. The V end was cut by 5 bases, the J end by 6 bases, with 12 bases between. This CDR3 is CASREEGLNSPLHF. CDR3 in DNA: TGTGCCAGCAGGGAGGAGGGCCTTAATTCACCCCTCCACTTT. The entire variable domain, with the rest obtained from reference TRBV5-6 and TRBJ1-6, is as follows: DAGVTQSPTHLIKTRGQQVTLRCSPKSGHDTVSWYQQALGQGPQFIFQYYEEEERQRGNFPDRFSGHQFPNYSSELNVNALLLGDSALYLCASREEGLNSPLHFGNGTRLTVT.

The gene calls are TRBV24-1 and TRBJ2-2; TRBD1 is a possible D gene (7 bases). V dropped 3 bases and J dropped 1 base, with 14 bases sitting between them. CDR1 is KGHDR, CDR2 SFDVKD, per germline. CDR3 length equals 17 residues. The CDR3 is CATSDPRGQLNTGELFF. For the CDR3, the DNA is TGTGCCACCAGTGATCCGCGGGGACAGCTGAACACCGGGGAGCTGTTTTTT.

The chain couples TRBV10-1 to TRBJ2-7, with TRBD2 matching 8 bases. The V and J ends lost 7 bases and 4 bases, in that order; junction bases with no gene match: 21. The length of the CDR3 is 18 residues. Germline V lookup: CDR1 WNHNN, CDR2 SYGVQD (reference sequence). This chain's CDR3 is CASKVLHLSGNMSYEQYF. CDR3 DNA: TGCGCCAGCAAGGTTCTCCATCTTAGCGGGAATATGTCGTACGAGCAGTACTTC.

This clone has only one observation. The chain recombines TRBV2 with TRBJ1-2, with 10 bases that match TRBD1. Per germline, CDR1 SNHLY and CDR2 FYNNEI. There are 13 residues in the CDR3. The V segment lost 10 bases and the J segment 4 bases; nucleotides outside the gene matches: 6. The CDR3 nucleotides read TGTGCCAACCGACAGGGGGCCATCTATGGCTACACCTTC. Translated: CANRQGAIYGYTF.

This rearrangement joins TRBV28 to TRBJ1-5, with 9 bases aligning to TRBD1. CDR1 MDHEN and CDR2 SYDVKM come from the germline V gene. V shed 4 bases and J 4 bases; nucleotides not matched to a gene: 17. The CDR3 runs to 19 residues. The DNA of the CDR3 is TGTGCCAGCAGTTCGGGGGCGGGGACAGGGAGGGGGCTAAATCAGCCCCAGCATTTT. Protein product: CASSSGAGTGRGLNQPQHF.

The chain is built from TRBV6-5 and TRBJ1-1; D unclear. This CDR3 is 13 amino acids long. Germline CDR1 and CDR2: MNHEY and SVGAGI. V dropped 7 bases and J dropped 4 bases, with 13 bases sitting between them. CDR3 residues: CASNPGSVTEAFF. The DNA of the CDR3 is TGTGCCAGCAACCCGGGTTCAGTCACTGAAGCTTTCTTT.

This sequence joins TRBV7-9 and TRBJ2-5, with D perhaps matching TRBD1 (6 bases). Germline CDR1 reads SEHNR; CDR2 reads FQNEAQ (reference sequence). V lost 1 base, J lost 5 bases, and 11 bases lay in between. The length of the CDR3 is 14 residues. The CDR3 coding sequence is TGTGCCAGCAGCTTAGACAGGGCAGACGAGACCCAGTACTTC. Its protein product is CASSLDRADETQYF.

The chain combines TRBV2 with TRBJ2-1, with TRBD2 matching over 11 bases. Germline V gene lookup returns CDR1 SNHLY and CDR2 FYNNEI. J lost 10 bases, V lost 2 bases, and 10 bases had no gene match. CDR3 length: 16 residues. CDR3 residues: CASSEWVLAGDPEQFF. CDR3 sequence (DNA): TGTGCCAGCAGTGAATGGGTACTAGCGGGGGACCCGGAGCAGTTCTTC.

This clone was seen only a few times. The CDR3 DNA is TGTGCCACCAGTGATCCAACTAGATACGAGCAGTACTTC. This encodes CATSDPTRYEQYF. The rearrangement links TRBV24-1 to TRBJ2-7; possibly TRBD2 for D (5 bases). Germline loops: CDR1 KGHDR, CDR2 SFDVKD. This CDR3 has 13 residues. Trimming left V 3 bases short and J 4 bases short, with 9 bases between.

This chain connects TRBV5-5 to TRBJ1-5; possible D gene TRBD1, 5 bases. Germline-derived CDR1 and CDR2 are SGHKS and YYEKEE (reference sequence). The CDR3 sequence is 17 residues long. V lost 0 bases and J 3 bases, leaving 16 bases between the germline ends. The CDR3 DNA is TGTGCCAGCAGCTTGGCTCAGGGAGGGGCCTACAATCAGCCCCAGCATTTT. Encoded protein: CASSLAQGGAYNQPQHF.

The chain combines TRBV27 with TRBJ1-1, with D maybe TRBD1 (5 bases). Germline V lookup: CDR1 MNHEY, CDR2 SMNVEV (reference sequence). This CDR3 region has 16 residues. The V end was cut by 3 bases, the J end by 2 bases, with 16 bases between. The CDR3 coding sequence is TGTGCCAGCAGTTTGGGACTCAATAAGGTAAACACTGAAGCTTTCTTT. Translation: CASSLGLNKVNTEAFF.